A single sample is the source of the 14 T cell receptor beta chains below, sequenced in a study of T-cell memory formation after mild COVID-19. TCRdb independently ran MiXCR on the 5' RACE reads; one entry per CDR3 protein. The repertoire holds roughly 560,000 distinct CDR3 sequences, with just over 20% as singletons. Sequenced sample: PBMCs or a T cell subset sorted from them (not recorded which). Source of these receptors: an adult woman who had mild COVID-19 (a few samples of this study predate the infection). Cell type and time point are not known.

A few counts support this clonotype. V is TRBV4-1 and J is TRBJ2-3; TRBD2 might be the D (6 bases). Germline lookup yields CDR1 MGHRA and CDR2 YSYEKL. The CDR3 sequence is 13 residues long. V lost 5 bases, J lost 6 bases, and 12 bases lay in between. CDR3 region: CASSTRLVDTQYF. CDR3 DNA: TGCGCCAGCAGCACCCGACTAGTCGATACGCAGTATTTT.

This clonotype was counted a few times. This chain links TRBV2 with TRBJ2-3; TRBD1 agrees at 7 bases. Germline CDR1 is SNHLY and CDR2 is FYNNEI. CDR3 size: 14 residues. Trimming took 7 bases from V and 2 from J; bases not matched to a gene: 6. CDR3 protein: CASNGQEYTDTQYF. In DNA, the CDR3 is TGTGCCAGCAATGGACAGGAGTACACAGATACGCAGTATTTT.

This clonotype has more than one count but fewer than ten. The genes are TRBV7-2 and TRBJ2-2; D is unclear. Per germline, CDR1 SGHTA and CDR2 FQGNSA. The CDR3 has 11 residues. Trimming removed 1 base at V and 13 bases at J, with 7 bases between. The CDR3 sequence: CASSLVAGLFF. The CDR3 DNA follows: TGTGCCAGCAGCTTAGTCGCCGGGCTGTTTTTT.

This clonotype occurred a few times. The genes are TRBV9 and TRBJ2-3; maybe TRBD2 (6 bases). V was clipped by 4 bases and J by 1 base, with 13 bases between them. Germline assignment: CDR1 SGDLS and CDR2 YYNGEE. This CDR3 spans 15 amino acids. The CDR3 here is CASSPAGSRTDTQYF. The CDR3 coding sequence is TGTGCCAGCAGCCCAGCGGGCTCACGCACAGATACGCAGTATTTT.

The V gene is TRBV18, the J gene TRBJ2-3; D gene unclear. The V gene lost 3 bases and the J gene lost 4 bases, with 2 bases spanning the gap. CDR3 length equals 11 residues. Germline V lookup: CDR1 KGHSH, CDR2 LQKENI. CDR3 amino acids: CASSPPDTQYF. CDR3 nucleotides: TGTGCCAGCTCACCCCCAGATACGCAGTATTTT.

V and J are TRBV7-2 and TRBJ1-2; 7 bases are shared with TRBD1. Germline lookup yields CDR1 SGHTA and CDR2 FQGNSA. The CDR3 contains 14 residues. V shed 5 bases, J shed 4 bases, and the junction held 7 bases outside the gene matches. The DNA for the CDR3 is TGTGCCAGCAGCGCCAAAGGGACAGTCTATGGCTACACCTTC. Amino acid sequence: CASSAKGTVYGYTF.

The chain is built from TRBV15 and TRBJ1-1, with D hard to call. Germline loops: CDR1 LNHNV, CDR2 YYDKDF (reference sequence). The CDR3 contains 11 residues. V gave up 0 bases and J gave up 7 bases, with 3 bases separating them. The DNA for the CDR3 is TGTGCCACCAGCAGAGACGGTGAAGCTTTCTTT. It yields the protein CATSRDGEAFF.

This rearrangement joins TRBV4-2 to TRBJ2-1; 8 bases agree with TRBD2. Germline assignment: CDR1 LGHNA and CDR2 YNFKEQ. The CDR3 runs to 15 residues. J gave up 4 bases and V 1 base, and 3 bases lay outside the gene matches. CDR3 residues: CASSQAGGGYNEQFF. CDR3 in DNA: TGTGCCAGCAGCCAAGCCGGGGGGGGTTACAATGAGCAGTTCTTC.

The rearrangement links TRBV7-6 to TRBJ1-1; 9 nucleotides agree with TRBD1. From germline, CDR1 is SGHVS and CDR2 FNYEAQ. The CDR3 is 16 residues long. Losses at the gene ends were 3 bases for V and 1 base for J; bases not matched to a gene: 6. The CDR3 spells CASSLGQGKTNTEAFF. The CDR3 DNA sequence: TGTGCCAGCAGCTTGGGACAGGGAAAAACGAACACTGAAGCTTTCTTT.

The chain uses TRBV11-2 and TRBJ2-5; TRBD2 might be the D (5 bases). The germline V and J ends were trimmed by 0 bases and 0 bases, with 8 bases remaining between them. Germline V gives CDR1 SGHAT, CDR2 FQNNGV. The length of the CDR3 is 15 residues. The CDR3 spells CASSLDSEDQETQYF. The DNA for the CDR3 is TGTGCCAGCAGCTTAGATAGCGAAGACCAAGAGACCCAGTACTTC.

The gene calls are TRBV6-5 and TRBJ2-7; 8 positions match TRBD1. Germline-derived CDR1 and CDR2 are MNHEY and SVGAGI. The V gene end was trimmed by 2 bases and the J gene end by 5 bases; junction bases not matched to a gene: 5. This CDR3 spans 14 amino acids. CDR3 amino acids: CASSYDGQGDEQYF. CDR3 DNA: TGTGCCAGCAGTTACGACGGACAGGGTGACGAGCAGTACTTC.

The chain combines TRBV28 with TRBJ2-5, with D possibly matching TRBD1 (5 bases). This CDR3 has 14 residues. Germline V gene data show CDR1 as MDHEN and CDR2 as SYDVKM. V was clipped by 3 bases and J by 12 bases, with 20 bases between them. The CDR3 sequence: CASSFSDGRAVKYF. CDR3 bases: TGTGCCAGCAGTTTCTCTGATGGCAGGGCGGTAAAGTACTTC.

This clonotype was seen a handful of times. The rearrangement joins TRBV24-1 to TRBJ1-4; no clear D gene. Between the trimmed V and J ends, which lost 6 bases and 6 bases, there was a span of 19 bases. The germline V gene has CDR1 KGHDR and CDR2 SFDVKD. This CDR3 has 16 amino acids. The CDR3 here is CATSSHSRALDEKLFF. CDR3 nucleotide sequence: TGTGCCACCAGTTCCCATAGCCGGGCCCTGGATGAAAAACTGTTTTTT.

This chain links TRBV19 with TRBJ2-7; TRBD1 matches 8 bases. The J segment lost 0 bases and the V segment lost 9 bases, leaving 4 bases of the junction unmatched. The CDR3 is made up of 13 amino acids. Germline assignment: CDR1 LNHDA and CDR2 SQIVND (reference sequence). DNA for the CDR3: TGTGCCAGCGCCGGGACAGGCTCCTACGAGCAGTACTTC. Translated: CASAGTGSYEQYF.